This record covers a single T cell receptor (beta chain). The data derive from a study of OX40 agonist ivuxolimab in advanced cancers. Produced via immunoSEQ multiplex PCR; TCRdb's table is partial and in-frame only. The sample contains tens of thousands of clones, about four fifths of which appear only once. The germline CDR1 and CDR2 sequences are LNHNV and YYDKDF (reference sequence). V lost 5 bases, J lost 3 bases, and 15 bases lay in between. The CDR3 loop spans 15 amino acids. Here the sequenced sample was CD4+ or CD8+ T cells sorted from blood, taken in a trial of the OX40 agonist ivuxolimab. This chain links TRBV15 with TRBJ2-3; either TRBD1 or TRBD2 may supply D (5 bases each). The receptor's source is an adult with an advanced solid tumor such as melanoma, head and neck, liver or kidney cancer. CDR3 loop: CATSARDLGTDTQYF. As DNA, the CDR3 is TGTGCCACCAGCGCTCGGGACCTGGGGACAGATACGCAGTATTTT.